A single sample is the source of the 23 T cell receptor beta chains below, sequenced in a study of blood T cell repertoires in COVID-19. The repertoire was sequenced with immunoSEQ multiplex PCR; TCRdb's copy has only in-frame clones and lacks some. Of about 200,000 clones in the sample, 85% to 90% were seen once. The sequenced material came from peripheral blood. These receptors originate from a woman aged 65 to 85 with acute or convalescent COVID-19.

The chain joins TRBV5-4 to TRBJ2-1, with 7 positions matching TRBD2. The ends lost 7 bases at V and 5 bases at J; junction bases unmatched: 6. The CDR3 is made up of 13 amino acids. The germline CDR1 and CDR2 sequences are SGHNT and YYREEE (reference sequence). In DNA, the CDR3 is TGTGCCAGCGGGCTAGCGGTACACAATGAGCAGTTCTTC. Translated: CASGLAVHNEQFF.

As concerns this clone: The junction does not match germline at one end; this may be a read error. J is TRBJ1-5 and V is TRBV28, with TRBD1 as a possible D gene (6 bases). Germline CDR1 MDHEN, CDR2 SYDVKM. The CDR3 runs 11 residues. This CDR3 is CASSLFGTLYF. The CDR3 DNA is TGTGCCAGCAGTTTATTTGGGACATTGTATTTT.

This chain connects TRBV10-1 to TRBJ2-3, with TRBD2 matching 7 bases. With 0 bases clipped from V and 15 bases from J, the junction kept 9 bases outside the gene matches. Germline V lookup: CDR1 WNHNN, CDR2 SYGVQD (reference sequence). The CDR3 loop spans 13 amino acids. The CDR3 region is CASSESGRERLYF. The CDR3, as DNA: TGCGCCAGCAGTGAGTCGGGGCGGGAGAGGCTTTATTTT.

CDR3 DNA sequence: TGTGCCAGCAGCGGAACCCAGGGTGGCTATGGCTACACCTTC. Its protein is CASSGTQGGYGYTF. V is TRBV11-2 and J is TRBJ1-2; weak D call: TRBD1 (5 bases). CDR1 SGHAT and CDR2 FQNNGV come from the germline V gene. V was cut by 5 bases and J by 4 bases, with 14 bases left in between. The CDR3 sequence is 14 residues long. The whole variable domain, remainder taken from reference TRBV11-2 and TRBJ1-2, is EAGVAQSPRYKIIEKRQSVAFWCNPISGHATLYWYQQILGQGPKLLIQFQNNGVVDDSQLPKDRFSAERLKGVDSTLKIQPAKLEDSAVYLCASSGTQGGYGYTFGSGTRLTVV.

The rearrangement uses TRBV10-3 and TRBJ2-1; 10 bases line up with TRBD2. This CDR3 spans 15 amino acids. The junction had 5 bases not matched to a gene; V was cut back by 6 bases and J by 3 bases. Germline CDR1 reads ENHRY; CDR2 reads SYGVKD. This CDR3 reads CAISASGGDYNEQFF. The CDR3, as DNA: TGTGCCATCAGCGCTAGCGGGGGAGACTACAATGAGCAGTTCTTC.

This chain joins TRBV5-1 and TRBJ2-2; perhaps TRBD1 as D (7 bases). The CDR3 loop spans 17 amino acids. V lost 1 base to trimming and J lost 0 bases, with 13 bases between them. Germline-derived CDR1 and CDR2 are SGHRS and YFSETQ. The CDR3 sequence: CASSLNGGGANTGELFF. CDR3 nucleotides: TGCGCCAGCAGCTTGAACGGAGGGGGCGCGAACACCGGGGAGCTGTTTTTT. The whole variable domain, filled in from reference TRBV5-1 and TRBJ2-2, reads KAGVTQTPRYLIKTRGQQVTLSCSPISGHRSVSWYQQTPGQGLQFLFEYFSETQRNKGNFPGRFSGRQFSNSRSEMNVSTLELGDSALYLCASSLNGGGANTGELFFGEGSRLTVL.

CDR3 loop: CASSLQGISDNEQFF. In DNA form, the CDR3 reads TGCGCCAGCAGCTTGCAGGGCATCAGCGACAATGAGCAGTTCTTC. The rearrangement uses TRBV5-1 and TRBJ2-1; tentatively, D is TRBD1 (5 bases). Germline assignment: CDR1 SGHRS and CDR2 YFSETQ. Trimming removed 1 base at V and 5 bases at J, with 13 bases between. The CDR3 contains 15 residues.

This clone was seen just once. The rearrangement joins TRBV19 to TRBJ2-2, with 8 bases that match TRBD2. Trimming took 3 bases from V and 2 from J; bases not matched to a gene: 5. This CDR3 region has 16 residues. From germline, CDR1 is LNHDA and CDR2 SQIVND (reference sequence). CDR3 DNA sequence: TGTGCCAGTAGTATCCCCGGGAGGGGAAACACCGGGGAGCTGTTTTTT. Protein: CASSIPGRGNTGELFF. The variable domain in full, with the rest retrieved from reference TRBV19 and TRBJ2-2, is DGGITQSPKYLFRKEGQNVTLSCEQNLNHDAMYWYRQDPGQGLRLIYYSQIVNDFQKGDIAEGYSVSREKKESFPLTVTSAQKNPTAFYLCASSIPGRGNTGELFFGEGSRLTVL.

J is TRBJ1-1 and V is TRBV5-1; 7 bases fit TRBD1. The germline CDR1 and CDR2 sequences are SGHRS and YFSETQ. Trimming removed 2 bases from V and 1 base from J; junction bases left unmatched: 5. The CDR3 loop spans 15 amino acids. The CDR3 DNA follows: TGCGCCAGCAGCTTTGTGACAGGGAAGAACACTGAAGCTTTCTTT. It encodes CASSFVTGKNTEAFF.

This clone appeared a few times. The chain couples TRBV24-1 to TRBJ2-2; the D gene is possibly TRBD1 (7 bases). The CDR3 is made up of 14 amino acids. The germline CDR1 and CDR2 sequences are KGHDR and SFDVKD. Trimming left V 3 bases short and J 5 bases short, with 9 bases between. CDR3 sequence (DNA): TGTGCCACCAGTGATCCAGGGGGGACCGGGGAGCTGTTTTTT. Protein: CATSDPGGTGELFF.

J is TRBJ2-3 and V is TRBV21-1; the D segment call TRBD2 is taken from the table without a DNA check. TRBV21-1 is termed a pseudogene. The CDR3 extends over 17 amino acids. The CDR3 nucleotides are TGTGCCAGCAGCAAGGATCGACTAGCCCGAGGGAAAGATACGCAGTATTTT. Its translation is CASSKDRLARGKDTQYF.

This clone was counted a single time. The CDR3 loop reads CASSLDPWGTNEKLFF. In DNA form, the CDR3 reads TGTGCCAGCAGTTTGGACCCTTGGGGCACTAATGAAAAACTGTTTTTT. The rearrangement links TRBV27 to TRBJ1-4, with D possibly being TRBD1 (5 bases). Per the germline V gene, CDR1 is MNHEY and CDR2 is SMNVEV (reference sequence). The CDR3 spans 16 residues. The V gene lost 3 bases and the J gene lost 2 bases, with 13 bases spanning the gap.

The rearrangement uses TRBV5-1 and TRBJ2-5, with D tentatively TRBD2 (6 bases). Germline CDR1 reads SGHRS; CDR2 reads YFSETQ. Trimming pared 0 bases from V and 2 bases from J, leaving 11 bases between. CDR3 length: 15 amino acids. In nucleotides, the CDR3 is TGCGCCAGCAGCTTGGCATGGACTAATCAAGAGACCCAGTACTTC. This codes for CASSLAWTNQETQYF.

This clone was detected once. The chain links TRBV5-5 to TRBJ2-2; D is perhaps TRBD1 (6 bases). V lost 0 bases, J lost 7 bases, and 13 bases lay in between. The CDR3 consists of 15 residues. In germline, CDR1 is SGHKS, CDR2 YYEKEE (reference sequence). CDR3 sequence (DNA): TGTGCCAGCAGCTTGGTACAGGGCGCGGGCGGGGAGCTGTTTTTT. Encoded protein: CASSLVQGAGGELFF.

The V and J genes are TRBV5-1 and TRBJ2-7; no clear D. Between the trimmed V and J ends, which lost 0 bases and 5 bases, there was a span of 9 bases. Per germline, CDR1 SGHRS and CDR2 YFSETQ. This CDR3 contains 13 residues. CDR3 nucleotide sequence: TGCGCCAGCAGCTTGGGCCCGGGTGACGAGCAGTACTTC. Translation: CASSLGPGDEQYF.

This chain uses TRBV6-5 with TRBJ1-1; D gene uncertain. V lost 2 bases and J 0 bases, leaving 7 bases between the germline ends. The CDR3 is 14 residues long. Germline assignment: CDR1 MNHEY and CDR2 SVGAGI. The CDR3 sequence is CASSYEPVNTEAFF. CDR3 nucleotide sequence: TGTGCCAGCAGTTACGAACCGGTGAACACTGAAGCTTTCTTT.

J is TRBJ1-3 and V is TRBV29-1; D is unresolved. Trimming left V 5 bases short and J 0 bases short, with 5 bases between. The CDR3 totals 12 residues. CDR1 is SQVTM and CDR2 is ANQGSEA in the germline V gene. This CDR3 reads CSVSVSGNTIYF. CDR3 DNA: TGCAGCGTTTCGGTCTCTGGAAACACCATATATTTT.

The chain recombines TRBV5-8 with TRBJ2-7; TRBD1 matches at 7 bases. The CDR3 is 13 residues long. The germline gives CDR1 SGHTS, CDR2 YDEGEE. J was trimmed by 3 bases and V by 4 bases; bases with no gene match: 4. The CDR3 region has the DNA TGTGCCAGCAGCGACAGGGTTAGCTACGAGCAGTACTTC. Translation gives CASSDRVSYEQYF.

V usage is TRBV7-2 and J usage is TRBJ1-2, with D possibly TRBD1 on 6 matching bases. The CDR3 is 16 residues long. V lost 1 base, J lost 4 bases, and 16 bases lay in between. CDR1 is SGHTA, CDR2 FQGNSA, per germline. CDR3 in amino acids: CASSLGALQGPYGYTF. CDR3 in DNA: TGTGCCAGCAGCTTAGGGGCCCTACAGGGTCCCTATGGCTACACCTTC.

J is TRBJ1-2 and V is TRBV5-5; 7 bases agree with TRBD1. Germline CDR1 reads SGHKS; CDR2 reads YYEKEE (reference sequence). The CDR3 spans 14 residues. The V and J ends lost 0 bases and 5 bases, in that order; junction bases with no gene match: 4. The CDR3 DNA reads TGTGCCAGCAGCTTGGGGACAGGCGCTTATGGCTACACCTTC. Its protein is CASSLGTGAYGYTF. Drawing the rest from reference TRBV5-5 and TRBJ1-2, the complete variable domain is DAGVTQSPTHLIKTRGQQVTLRCSPISGHKSVSWYQQVLGQGPQFIFQYYEKEERGRGNFPDRFSARQFPNYSSELNVNALLLGDSALYLCASSLGTGAYGYTFGSGTRLTVV.

The gene calls are TRBV6-4 and TRBJ1-1, with D perhaps TRBD1 (6 bases). The V end was cut by 2 bases, the J end by 2 bases, with 6 bases between. This CDR3 has 13 residues. Per the germline V gene, CDR1 is MRHNA and CDR2 is SNTAGT. The CDR3 loop is CASSDGGNTEAFF. DNA of the CDR3: TGTGCCAGCAGTGACGGGGGCAACACTGAAGCTTTCTTT.

The chain couples TRBV7-2 to TRBJ1-2, with D perhaps TRBD1 (6 bases). Trimming stripped 7 bases from V and 5 bases from J, with 14 bases between. The V gene's germline CDR1 is SGHTA and CDR2 FQGNSA. CDR3 length equals 13 residues. The DNA for the CDR3 is TGTGCCAGCAATCACAGGGTTGGATATGGCTACACCTTC. It is translated as CASNHRVGYGYTF.

A few counts support this clone. The rearrangement uses TRBV5-1 and TRBJ1-6, with D tentatively TRBD1 (5 bases). V dropped 0 bases and J dropped 9 bases, with 16 bases sitting between them. This CDR3 comprises 16 residues. Germline CDR1 SGHRS, CDR2 YFSETQ. The CDR3 DNA is TGCGCCAGCAGCTTGGACGGCGGGCAGGGAGGTTCACCCCTCCACTTT. Translating gives CASSLDGGQGGSPLHF.